This T cell receptor beta chain is drawn from a study of blood T cell repertoires in COVID-19. The wider study: Whether acute or convalescent, the COVID-19 samples came from the United States, Italy and Spain.

V lost 3 bases and J 1 base, leaving 12 bases between the germline ends. There are 14 residues in the CDR3. Germline values: CDR1 DFQATT, CDR2 SNEGSKA (reference sequence). Original analysis: Nucleated cell number was recorded as an estimate derived from reference gene primer amplification. The protocol was immunoSEQ multiplex PCR, while the TCRdb copy is restricted to in-frame clones and leaves out a portion. That table is the source of V, J and clone size, and D and trimming were worked out from the DNA. This table has 100,000 to 120,000 clones, over 60% appearing once. The V and J genes are TRBV20-1 and TRBJ1-1; perhaps TRBD1 as D (5 bases). The sequence came from a woman aged 80 or older with acute or convalescent COVID-19. The sample consisted of peripheral blood. The CDR3 DNA is TGCAGTGCTAGTAGGGCAGGGCCGAACACTGAAGCTTTCTTT. Protein sequence: CSASRAGPNTEAFF.